Shown below are 8 T cell receptor beta chains from a single sample sequenced in a study of blood T cells in healthy people across ages. For the second PCR, which ran for roughly 6 to 12 cycles, a sample-barcoded 5' primer and a J-beta primer mix were used. TCRdb re-derived calls from the 5' RACE reads in MiXCR, one entry per CDR3 protein. The sample lists around 1,500,000 distinct CDR3 sequences, 25% to 30% occurring once. The material sequenced was blood. The receptors shown here come from a woman aged 30 to 39 in good health.

Regarding this clonotype: A read error is possible here, since a much larger clone lies one base away. The J gene is TRBJ2-1, the V gene TRBV10-3; TRBD2 might be the D (7 bases). CDR3 length: 15 residues. Germline values: CDR1 ENHRY, CDR2 SYGVKD. CDR3 nucleotides: TGTGCCACGGCGGAGGGGGGGTTGTCGGACAATAAGCAGTTCTTC. Translation: CATAEGGLSDNKQFF.

The V call is TRBV12-3 or TRBV12-4, the J call TRBJ2-7; D not certain. V was cut by 6 bases and J by 1 base, with 16 bases left in between. This CDR3 is 15 amino acids long. In DNA, the CDR3 is TGTGCCAGCAGCCTCCGGCCTTCCTTGTCCTACGAGCAGTACTTC. Encoded protein: CASSLRPSLSYEQYF.

The rearrangement joins TRBV2 to TRBJ2-1; 9 bases are a match to TRBD2. The V segment lost 6 bases and the J segment 10 bases; nucleotides outside the gene matches: 10. Germline CDR1 reads SNHLY; CDR2 reads FYNNEI. The CDR3 contains 14 residues. The chain's CDR3 is CASRGASGVLEQFF. DNA for the CDR3: TGTGCCAGCAGGGGGGCTAGCGGGGTACTAGAGCAGTTCTTC.

This clonotype was observed a handful of times. The chain joins TRBV29-1 to TRBJ1-2; 7 bases are shared with TRBD1. After removal of 7 bases from V and 4 bases from J, the junction contained 12 bases not matched to a gene. Germline V lookup: CDR1 SQVTM, CDR2 ANQGSEA. There are 14 residues in the CDR3. CDR3 residues: CSAERAGGGYGYTF. The DNA of the CDR3 is TGCAGCGCCGAACGGGCAGGGGGAGGCTATGGCTACACCTTC.

This chain uses TRBV5-1 with TRBJ2-5; D gene uncertain. Deletions cut 2 bases from V and 11 bases from J, with 22 bases between. CDR1 SGHRS and CDR2 YFSETQ come from the germline V gene. This CDR3 has 15 residues. CDR3 protein: CASSFDPTNPYGQYF. The CDR3 nucleotides are TGCGCCAGCAGCTTTGACCCTACTAACCCCTACGGGCAGTACTTC.

For the CDR3, the DNA is TGTGCCAGCAGCTTGGTGTGGGGCTATAGCAATCAGCCCCAGCATTTT. This encodes CASSLVWGYSNQPQHF. The chain is built from TRBV5-5 and TRBJ1-5; D is perhaps TRBD1 (5 bases). CDR1 is SGHKS, CDR2 YYEKEE, per germline (reference sequence). The CDR3 is made up of 16 amino acids. Deletions cut 0 bases from V and 0 bases from J, with 10 bases between.

This clonotype was seen a few times. V usage is TRBV14 and J usage is TRBJ2-7; D is ambiguous. CDR3 length: 15 amino acids. Germline CDR1 and CDR2: SGHDN and FVKESK. V was clipped by 1 base and J by 0 bases, with 10 bases between them. CDR3 sequence reads: CASSQGFGSSYEQYF. The CDR3 bases are TGTGCCAGCAGCCAAGGGTTCGGATCCTCCTACGAGCAGTACTTC.

The chain links TRBV7-2 to TRBJ2-7; TRBD2 might be the D (7 bases). Looked up from germline, CDR1 is SGHTA and CDR2 is FQGNSA. The CDR3 sequence is 16 residues long. Between the trimmed V and J ends, which lost 5 bases and 0 bases, there was a span of 17 bases. CDR3 loop: CASSITGTTNSYEQYF. CDR3 nucleotides: TGTGCCAGCAGCATTACAGGGACTACAAACTCCTACGAGCAGTACTTC.